These 5 T cell receptor beta chains were sequenced from one sample in a study of beta chain features in type 1 diabetes. Expressed TCRB transcripts were sequenced because the entire RNA isolate underwent reverse transcription. The protocol was immunoSEQ multiplex PCR, while the TCRdb copy is restricted to in-frame clones and leaves out a portion. The data contain under 150,000 clones, about 51% of them singletons. The sequenced sample was Tregs from blood. The source is a man between 18 and 35 years old in good health.

The rearrangement joins TRBV28 to TRBJ2-7, with TRBD1 matching 7 bases. The CDR3 runs to 14 residues. V shed 2 bases and J 6 bases; nucleotides not matched to a gene: 7. Germline V lookup: CDR1 MDHEN, CDR2 SYDVKM. The CDR3 here is CASSLGGRGSEQYF. For the CDR3, the DNA is TGTGCCAGCAGTTTAGGAGGCAGGGGGAGCGAGCAGTACTTC.

This clone was seen a few times. The chain has TRBV4-3 and TRBJ2-1, with 8 bases aligning to TRBD2. Germline V gene sequence: CDR1 LGHNA, CDR2 YSLEER. Trimming at V came to 0 bases and at J to 15 bases, leaving 13 bases not matched to a gene. The CDR3 length is 15 residues. CDR3 amino acids: CASSQDLLAPAGVFF. CDR3 bases: TGCGCCAGCAGCCAAGATCTTTTAGCCCCAGCGGGGGTGTTCTTC.

This clone has just a few counts. This chain links TRBV20-1 with TRBJ2-5; D not certain. The end of the DNA is better explained by TRBJ2-7, so the J call may be wrong. This CDR3 has 11 residues. Germline CDR1 reads DFQATT; CDR2 reads SNEGSKA (reference sequence). This chain's CDR3 is CSAIGAYEQYF. CDR3 nucleotide sequence: TGCAGTGCTATCGGTGCCTACGAGCAGTACTTC.

The V call is TRBV28, the J call TRBJ1-2; TRBD1 matches at 7 bases. CDR1 and CDR2 from the germline V gene are MDHEN and SYDVKM. Unmatched junction bases numbered 9, after V lost 6 bases and J lost 5 bases. The CDR3 is 14 residues long. CDR3 DNA sequence: TGTGCCAGCAGCCAACAGGGGTGGGGATATGGCTACACCTTC. It codes for CASSQQGWGYGYTF.

The chain employs TRBV18 and TRBJ2-2; maybe TRBD1 (5 bases). V lost 2 bases and J lost 5, with 9 bases in between. Germline V gene lookup returns CDR1 KGHSH and CDR2 LQKENI. The length of the CDR3 is 14 residues. The CDR3 DNA sequence: TGTGCCAGCTCACCAGACAGCTTTACCGGGGAGCTGTTTTTT. As protein: CASSPDSFTGELFF. The full variable domain, in which reference TRBV18 and TRBJ2-2 provide the parts outside the CDR3, is NAGVMQNPRHLVRRRGQEARLRCSPMKGHSHVYWYRQLPEEGLKFMVYLQKENIIDESGMPKERFSAEFPKEGPSILRIQQVVRGDSAAYFCASSPDSFTGELFFGEGSRLTVL.